Only a few counts were recorded for the clone carrying this T cell receptor (beta chain). Its target is not known. Template switching (which added a universal primer site) was used, and cDNA carried unique molecular identifiers. Via MiXCR, TCRdb re-called the 5' RACE reads, giving one row per CDR3 protein. The sample has 750,000 to 950,000 distinct CDR3 sequences; about 12% are singletons. The sample originates from a study of identical twins. Study-wide results and limits: Insertions were fewer in abundant cord blood beta clonotypes, whereas memory repertoires showed none of this pattern. For zero-insertion analyses, partial confounding could come from invariant MAIT and iNKT cells. A cross-sectional statistical analysis, not follow-up of the same donors, supported the conclusions.

V gave up 7 bases and J gave up 4 bases, with 19 bases separating them. This CDR3 is built from 16 residues. Germline V gene sequence: CDR1 LGHNT, CDR2 FRNRAP. These sequences were also reported in another study, on yellow fever vaccine responses in identical twins.

The chain joins TRBV12-5 to TRBJ2-2; a weak D match, TRBD2 (6 bases). This TCR was recovered from a woman between 18 and 29 years old in good health. Source material: PBMCs. The CDR3 is CASAPAREASTGELFF. The CDR3 nucleotides read TGTGCTAGTGCGCCAGCCAGGGAGGCTAGCACCGGGGAGCTGTTTTTT.